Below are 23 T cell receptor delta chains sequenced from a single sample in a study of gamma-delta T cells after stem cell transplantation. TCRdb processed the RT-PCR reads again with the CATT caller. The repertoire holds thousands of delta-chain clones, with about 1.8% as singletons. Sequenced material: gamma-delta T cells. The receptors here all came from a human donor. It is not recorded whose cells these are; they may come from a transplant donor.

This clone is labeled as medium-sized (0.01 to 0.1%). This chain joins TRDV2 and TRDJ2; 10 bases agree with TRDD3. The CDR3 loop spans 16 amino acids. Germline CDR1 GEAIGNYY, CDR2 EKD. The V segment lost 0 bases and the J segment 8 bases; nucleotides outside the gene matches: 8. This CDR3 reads CACDTGIGGYIAQLFF. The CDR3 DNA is TGTGCCTGTGACACCGGTATTGGGGGATACATCGCACAACTCTTCTTT.

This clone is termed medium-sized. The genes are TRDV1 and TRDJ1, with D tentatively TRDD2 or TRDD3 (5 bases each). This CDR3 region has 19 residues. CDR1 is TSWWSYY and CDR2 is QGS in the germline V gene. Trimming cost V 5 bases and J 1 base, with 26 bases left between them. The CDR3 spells CALGTPTCTVCWGTDKLIF. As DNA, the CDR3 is TGTGCTCTTGGGACCCCTACGTGTACTGTGTGTTGGGGCACCGATAAACTCATCTTT.

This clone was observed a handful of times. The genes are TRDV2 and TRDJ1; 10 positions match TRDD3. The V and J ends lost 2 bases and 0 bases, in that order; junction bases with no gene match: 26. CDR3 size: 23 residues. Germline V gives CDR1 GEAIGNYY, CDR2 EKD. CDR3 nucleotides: TGTGCCTGTGACAATCTCCAACTAAACTCCGGTACTGGGGGATCCTTCTACACCGATAAACTCATCTTT. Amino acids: CACDNLQLNSGTGGSFYTDKLIF.

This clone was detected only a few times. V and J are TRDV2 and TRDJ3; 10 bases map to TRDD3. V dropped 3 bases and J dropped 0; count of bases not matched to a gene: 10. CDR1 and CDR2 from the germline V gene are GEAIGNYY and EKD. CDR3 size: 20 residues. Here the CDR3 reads CACDSVLGDPPSWDTRQMFF. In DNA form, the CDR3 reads TGTGCCTGTGACTCAGTACTGGGGGATCCTCCCTCCTGGGACACCCGACAGATGTTTTTC.

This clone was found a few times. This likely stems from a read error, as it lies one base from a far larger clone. The CDR3 region is CARDIAGDPFGDKLIF. The CDR3 DNA reads TGTGCCCGTGACATTGCGGGGGATCCTTTCGGCGATAAACTCATCTTT. V usage is TRDV2 and J usage is TRDJ1; 7 bases line up with TRDD3. The CDR3 has 16 residues. Germline values: CDR1 GEAIGNYY, CDR2 EKD.

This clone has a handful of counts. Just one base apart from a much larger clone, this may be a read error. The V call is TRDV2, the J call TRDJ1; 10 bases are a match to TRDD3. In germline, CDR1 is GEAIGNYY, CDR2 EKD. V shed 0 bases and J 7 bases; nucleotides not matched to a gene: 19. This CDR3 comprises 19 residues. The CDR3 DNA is TGTGCCTGTGACACCGTACCTACTGGGGGATGCGACAGAGGGGGTAAACTCATCTTT. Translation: CACDTVPTGGCDRGGKLIF.

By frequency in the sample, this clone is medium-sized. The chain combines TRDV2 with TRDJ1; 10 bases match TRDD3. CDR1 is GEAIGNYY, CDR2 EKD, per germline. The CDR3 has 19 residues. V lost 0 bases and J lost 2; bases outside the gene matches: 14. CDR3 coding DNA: TGTGCCTGTGACACCGTACCGGAGAGTGGGGGATACTCGACCGATAAACTCATCTTT. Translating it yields CACDTVPESGGYSTDKLIF.

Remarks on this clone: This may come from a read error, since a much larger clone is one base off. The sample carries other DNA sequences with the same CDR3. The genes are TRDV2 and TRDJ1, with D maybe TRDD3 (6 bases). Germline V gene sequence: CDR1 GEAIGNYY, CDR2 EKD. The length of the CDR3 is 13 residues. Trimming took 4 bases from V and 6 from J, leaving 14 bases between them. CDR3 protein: CACDSLLGYKLIF. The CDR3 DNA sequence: TGTGCCTGTGATTCATTACTGGGTTATAAACTCATCTTT.

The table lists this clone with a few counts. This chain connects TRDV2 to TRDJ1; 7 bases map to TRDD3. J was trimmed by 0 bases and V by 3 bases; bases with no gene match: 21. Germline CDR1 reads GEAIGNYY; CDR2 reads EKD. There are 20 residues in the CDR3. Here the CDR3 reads CACDFLKTFSTGVYTDKLIF. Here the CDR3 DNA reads TGTGCCTGTGACTTCCTTAAGACCTTCTCTACTGGGGTTTACACCGATAAACTCATCTTT.

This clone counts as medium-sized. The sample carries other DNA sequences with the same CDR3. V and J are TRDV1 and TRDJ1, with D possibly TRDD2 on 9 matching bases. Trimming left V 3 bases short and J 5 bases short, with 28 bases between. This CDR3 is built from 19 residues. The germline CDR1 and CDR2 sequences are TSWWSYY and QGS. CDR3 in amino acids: CALGDRPSYVRWGIDKLIF. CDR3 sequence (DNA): TGTGCTCTTGGGGACAGGCCTTCCTACGTTCGGTGGGGGATTGATAAACTCATCTTT.

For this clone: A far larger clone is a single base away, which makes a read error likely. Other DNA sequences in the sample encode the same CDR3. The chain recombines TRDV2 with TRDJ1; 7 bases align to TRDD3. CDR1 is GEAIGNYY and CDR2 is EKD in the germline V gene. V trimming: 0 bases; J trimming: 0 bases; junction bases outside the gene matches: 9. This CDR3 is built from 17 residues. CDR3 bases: TGTGCCTGTGACACCGTATGGGGGAACGAGTACACCGATAAACTCATCTTT. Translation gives CACDTVWGNEYTDKLIF.

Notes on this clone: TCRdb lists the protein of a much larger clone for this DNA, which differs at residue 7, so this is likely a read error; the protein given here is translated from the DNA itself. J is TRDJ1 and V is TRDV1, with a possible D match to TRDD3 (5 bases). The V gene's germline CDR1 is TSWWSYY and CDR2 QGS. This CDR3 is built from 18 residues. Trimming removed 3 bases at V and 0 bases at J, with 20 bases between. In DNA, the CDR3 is TGTGCTCTTGGGGACAGTATCAAGGGCGGGGAGTACACCGATAAACTCATCTTT. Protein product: CALGDSIKGGEYTDKLIF.

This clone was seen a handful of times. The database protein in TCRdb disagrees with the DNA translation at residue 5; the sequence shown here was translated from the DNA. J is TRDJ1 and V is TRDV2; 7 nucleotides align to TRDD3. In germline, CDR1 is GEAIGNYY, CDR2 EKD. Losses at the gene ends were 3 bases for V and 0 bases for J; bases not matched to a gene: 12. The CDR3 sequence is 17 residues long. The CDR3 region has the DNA TGTGCCTGTGACGCGCTATCTGGGGGGGGGAACACCGATAAACTCATCTTT. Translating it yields CACDALSGGGNTDKLIF.

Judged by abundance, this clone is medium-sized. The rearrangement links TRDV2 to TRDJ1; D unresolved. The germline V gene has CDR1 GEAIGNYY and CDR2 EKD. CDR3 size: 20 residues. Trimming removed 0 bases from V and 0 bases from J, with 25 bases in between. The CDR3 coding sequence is TGTGCCTGTGACACCGTGAGCCTATCTAAAGGTCCCCAATACACCGATAAACTCATCTTT. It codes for CACDTVSLSKGPQYTDKLIF.

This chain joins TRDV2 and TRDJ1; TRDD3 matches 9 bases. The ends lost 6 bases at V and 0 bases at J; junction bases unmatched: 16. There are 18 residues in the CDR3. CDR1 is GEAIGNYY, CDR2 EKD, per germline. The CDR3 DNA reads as TGTGCCTGTCGGCCTGTCACTGGGGGACGTAAATACACCGATAAACTCATCTTT. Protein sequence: CACRPVTGGRKYTDKLIF.

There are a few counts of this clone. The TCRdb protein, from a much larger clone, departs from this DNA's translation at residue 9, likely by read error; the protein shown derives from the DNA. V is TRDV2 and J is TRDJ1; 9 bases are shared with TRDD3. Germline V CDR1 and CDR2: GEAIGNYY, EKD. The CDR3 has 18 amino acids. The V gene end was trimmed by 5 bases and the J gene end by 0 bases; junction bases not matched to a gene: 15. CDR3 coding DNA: TGTGCCTGTGTATCCCCCTGGGGGATGCGCGAGTACACCGATAAACTCATCTTT. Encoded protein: CACVSPWGMREYTDKLIF.

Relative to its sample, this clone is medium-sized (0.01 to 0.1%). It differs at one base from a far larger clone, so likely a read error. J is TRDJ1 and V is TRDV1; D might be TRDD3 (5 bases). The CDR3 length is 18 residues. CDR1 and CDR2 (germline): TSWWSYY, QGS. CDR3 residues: CALGDSTKGGEYTDELIF. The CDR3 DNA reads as TGTGCTCTTGGGGACAGTACCAAGGGCGGGGAGTACACCGATGAACTCATCTTT.

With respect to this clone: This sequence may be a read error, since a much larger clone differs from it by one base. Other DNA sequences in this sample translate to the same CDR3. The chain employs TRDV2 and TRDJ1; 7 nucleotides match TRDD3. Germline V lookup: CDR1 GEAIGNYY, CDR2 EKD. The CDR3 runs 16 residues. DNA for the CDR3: TGTGCCTGTGACAAGGTGGGGGAATCGTACACTGATAAACTCATCTTT. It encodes CACDKVGESYTDKLIF.

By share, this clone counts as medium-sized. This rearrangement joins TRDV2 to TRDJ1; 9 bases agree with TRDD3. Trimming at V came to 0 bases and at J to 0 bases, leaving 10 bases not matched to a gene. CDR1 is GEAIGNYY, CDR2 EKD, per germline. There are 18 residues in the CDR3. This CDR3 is CACDTVLGDGRYTDKLIF. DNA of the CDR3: TGTGCCTGTGACACCGTGCTGGGGGATGGAAGGTACACCGATAAACTCATCTTT.

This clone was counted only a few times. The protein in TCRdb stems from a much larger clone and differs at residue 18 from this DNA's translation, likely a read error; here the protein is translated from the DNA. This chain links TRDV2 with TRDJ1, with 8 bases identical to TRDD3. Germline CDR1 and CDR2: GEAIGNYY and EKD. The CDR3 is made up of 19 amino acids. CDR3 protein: CACDTLMGDAHSHTDKLTF. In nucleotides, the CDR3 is TGTGCCTGTGACACGTTGATGGGGGATGCACACTCCCACACCGATAAACTCACCTTT.

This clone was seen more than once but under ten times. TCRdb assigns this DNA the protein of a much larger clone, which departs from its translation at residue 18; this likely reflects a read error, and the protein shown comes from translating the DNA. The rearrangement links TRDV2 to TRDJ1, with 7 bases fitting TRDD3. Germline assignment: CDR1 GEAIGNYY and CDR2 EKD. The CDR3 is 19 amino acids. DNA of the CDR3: TGTGCCTGTGACACCATTTCCAGATTGGGGGGATCGTACGCCGATAAACTCACCTTT. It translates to CACDTISRLGGSYADKLTF.

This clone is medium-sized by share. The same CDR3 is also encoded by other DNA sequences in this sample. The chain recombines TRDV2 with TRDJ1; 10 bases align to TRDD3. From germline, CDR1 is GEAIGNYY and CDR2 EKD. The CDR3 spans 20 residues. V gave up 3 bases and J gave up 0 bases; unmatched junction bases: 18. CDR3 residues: CACDPLVGGGYPLYTDKLIF. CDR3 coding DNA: TGTGCCTGTGACCCCCTCGTGGGTGGGGGATACCCTCTTTACACCGATAAACTCATCTTT.

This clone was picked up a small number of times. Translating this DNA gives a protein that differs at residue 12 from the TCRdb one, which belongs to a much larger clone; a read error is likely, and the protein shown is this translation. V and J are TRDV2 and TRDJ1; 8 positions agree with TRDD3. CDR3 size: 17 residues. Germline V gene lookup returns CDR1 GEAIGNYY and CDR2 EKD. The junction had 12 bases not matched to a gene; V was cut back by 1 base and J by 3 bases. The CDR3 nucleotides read TGTGCCTGTGACACGGTGGGGATACAGGGGGACTCCGATAAACTCATCTTT. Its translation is CACDTVGIQGDSDKLIF.